The text below deals with one TCR beta chain. The target antigen is unknown. The V and J ends lost 0 bases and 6 bases respectively, with 14 bases between them. There are 15 residues in the CDR3. The germline V gene has CDR1 SGHRS and CDR2 YFSETQ. The sample comes from a study of cytomegalovirus exposure and HLA in healthy donors. Study summary: Caucasian-associated ancestry cluster membership applied to approximately 81% of approximately 400 genotyped donors. Notes on the study in general: It was likely that a cluster of highly shared sequence variants was a sequencing artifact.

The PCR contained 60 Vbeta and 13 Jbeta primers. The table came from immunoSEQ multiplex PCR; TCRdb's copy has only in-frame clones and leaves some out. The sample includes about 210,000 clones, about four fifths of them seen just once. The sample consisted of PBMCs. The sequence derives from a man in his forties in good health and CMV-seropositive. V is TRBV5-1 and J is TRBJ2-3; weak D call: TRBD2 (6 bases). The DNA of the CDR3 is TGCGCCAGCAGCTTGGATGGGACGGGGGTGGATACGCAGTATTTT. Its protein product is CASSLDGTGVDTQYF.